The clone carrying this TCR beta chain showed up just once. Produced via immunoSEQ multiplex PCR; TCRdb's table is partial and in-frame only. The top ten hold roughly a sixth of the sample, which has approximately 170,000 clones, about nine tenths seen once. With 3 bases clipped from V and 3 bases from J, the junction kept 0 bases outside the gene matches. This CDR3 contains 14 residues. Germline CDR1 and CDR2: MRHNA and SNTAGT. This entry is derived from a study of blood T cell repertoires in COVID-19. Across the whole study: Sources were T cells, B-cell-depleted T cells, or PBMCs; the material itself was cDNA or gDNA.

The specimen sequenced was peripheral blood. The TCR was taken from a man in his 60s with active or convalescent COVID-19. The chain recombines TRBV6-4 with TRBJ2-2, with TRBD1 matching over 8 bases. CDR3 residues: CASSEQGDTGELFF. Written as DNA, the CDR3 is TGTGCCAGCAGTGAACAGGGGGACACCGGGGAGCTGTTTTTT.